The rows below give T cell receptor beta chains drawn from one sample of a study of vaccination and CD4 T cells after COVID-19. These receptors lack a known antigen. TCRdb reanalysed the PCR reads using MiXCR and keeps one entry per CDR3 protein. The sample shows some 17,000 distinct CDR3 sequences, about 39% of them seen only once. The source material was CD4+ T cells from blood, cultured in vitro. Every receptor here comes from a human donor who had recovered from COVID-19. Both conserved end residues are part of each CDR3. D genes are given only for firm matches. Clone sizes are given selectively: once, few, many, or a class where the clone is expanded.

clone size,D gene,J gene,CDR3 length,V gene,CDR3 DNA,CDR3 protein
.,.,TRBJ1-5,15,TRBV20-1,TGCAGTGCTAGAGATATAGAAACGGGCAATCAGCCCCAGCATTTT,CSARDIETGNQPQHF
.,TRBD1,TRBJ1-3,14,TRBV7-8,TGTGCCAGCAGCCACAGGGGATCTGGAAACACCATATATTTT,CASSHRGSGNTIYF
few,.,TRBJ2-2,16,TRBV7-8,TGTGCCAGCAGCTTAGAGCGGGCGTTCAACACCGGGGAGCTGTTTTTT,CASSLERAFNTGELFF
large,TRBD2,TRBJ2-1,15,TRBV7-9,TGTGCCAGCAGCCAAACTAGCGGGGGGGTCGATGAGCAGTTCTTC,CASSQTSGGVDEQFF
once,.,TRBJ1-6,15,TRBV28,TGTGCCAGCACCGCATCCGGGACTAAGGATTCACCCCTCCACTTT,CASTASGTKDSPLHF
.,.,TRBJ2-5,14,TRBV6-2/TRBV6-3,TGTGCCATCCCGCACCGGGAATTTGGGGAGACCCAGTACTTC,CAIPHREFGETQYF
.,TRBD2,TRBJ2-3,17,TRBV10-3,TGTGCCATCAGTGAGCGGGAACTAGCGGGAGGAGCAGATACGCAGTATTTT,CAISERELAGGADTQYF
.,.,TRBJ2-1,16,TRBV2,TGTGCCAGCACCGACGGGGGAAGGGCTTCCTACAATGAGCAGTTCTTC,CASTDGGRASYNEQFF
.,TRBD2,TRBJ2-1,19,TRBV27,TGCACCAGCAGTTTATTTCAGCGGGAGGGCCCCAGCTCCTACAATGAGCAGTTCTTC,CTSSLFQREGPSSYNEQFF
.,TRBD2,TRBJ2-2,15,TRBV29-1,TGCAGCGTTTGGGGCGGGAGCGGCGACACCGGGGAGCTGTTTTTT,CSVWGGSGDTGELFF
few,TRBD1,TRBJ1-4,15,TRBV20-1,TGCAGTGCTAGAGATTGGGCAGGGGGCAATGAAAAACTGTTTTTT,CSARDWAGGNEKLFF
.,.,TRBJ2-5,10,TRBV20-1,TGCAGTGCTAGAAGAGAGACCCAGTACTTC,CSARRETQYF
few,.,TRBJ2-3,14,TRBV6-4,TGTGCCAGCAGACCTAGCGCAAGCACAGATACGCAGTATTTT,CASRPSASTDTQYF
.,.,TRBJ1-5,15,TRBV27,TGTGCCAGCAGTCCCAGGATTTATAGCAATCAGCCCCAGCATTTT,CASSPRIYSNQPQHF
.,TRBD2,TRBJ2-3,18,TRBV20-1,TGCAGTGCTGGAAATATAGCGGGCTCATTTCCAAGCACAGATACGCAGTATTTT,CSAGNIAGSFPSTDTQYF
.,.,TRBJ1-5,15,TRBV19,TGTGCCAGTAGGAAGGGCCTAGCGAGCAATCAGCCCCAGCATTTT,CASRKGLASNQPQHF
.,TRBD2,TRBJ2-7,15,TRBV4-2,TGTGCCAGCAGCCAAAAGGGACTAGCGGGGGGCGAGCAGTACTTC,CASSQKGLAGGEQYF
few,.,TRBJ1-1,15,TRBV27,TGTGCCAGCAGTTTTAGCCTAGGGGGGGGGACTGAAGCTTTCTTT,CASSFSLGGGTEAFF
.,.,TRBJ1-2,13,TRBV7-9,TGTGCCAGCAGCTACCGGGGGCTGCGGGGCTACACCTTC,CASSYRGLRGYTF
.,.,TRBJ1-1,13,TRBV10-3,TGTGCCATCAGTGGGACAGCTGACACTGAAGCTTTCTTT,CAISGTADTEAFF
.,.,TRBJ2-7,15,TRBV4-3,TGCGCCAGCAGCCGAACAGTGGGAGGAGCCTACGAGCAGTACTTC,CASSRTVGGAYEQYF